This TCR beta chain stems from a study of CD4 T cell repertoires in COVID-19. On the study more broadly: Other coronavirus spike proteins restimulated relabeled CFSE-low cells expanded with IL-2 for over 8 days.

Broader study findings: Between about 6 and 28% of SARS-CoV-2 clonotypes also appeared in SARS-CoV and/or HKU1 spike cultures.

CDR3 length: 14 residues. Germline V lookup: CDR1 MRHNA, CDR2 SNTAGT. Trimming left V 4 bases short and J 1 base short, with 9 bases between. In its sample, this clone was seen a few times. Its antigen is currently unknown. Stimulation with autologous monocytes and recombinant SARS-CoV-2 spike or nucleoprotein produced proliferating antigen-reactive T cell lines. Samples came from patients recovered from mild-to-severe COVID-19. TCRdb's copy holds only in-frame clones and misses some; the assay was immunoSEQ multiplex PCR. This table has 350 to 450 clones, 7.5% to 9% appearing once. The chain has TRBV6-4 and TRBJ2-3; D not certain. The sequence derives from a human donor who had COVID-19. The sequences come from central memory CD4+ T cells, cultured in vitro, collected after recovery from COVID-19. CDR3 in DNA: TGTGCCAGCAGTGGTCACTATCGCACAGATACGCAGTATTTT. Translation gives CASSGHYRTDTQYF.